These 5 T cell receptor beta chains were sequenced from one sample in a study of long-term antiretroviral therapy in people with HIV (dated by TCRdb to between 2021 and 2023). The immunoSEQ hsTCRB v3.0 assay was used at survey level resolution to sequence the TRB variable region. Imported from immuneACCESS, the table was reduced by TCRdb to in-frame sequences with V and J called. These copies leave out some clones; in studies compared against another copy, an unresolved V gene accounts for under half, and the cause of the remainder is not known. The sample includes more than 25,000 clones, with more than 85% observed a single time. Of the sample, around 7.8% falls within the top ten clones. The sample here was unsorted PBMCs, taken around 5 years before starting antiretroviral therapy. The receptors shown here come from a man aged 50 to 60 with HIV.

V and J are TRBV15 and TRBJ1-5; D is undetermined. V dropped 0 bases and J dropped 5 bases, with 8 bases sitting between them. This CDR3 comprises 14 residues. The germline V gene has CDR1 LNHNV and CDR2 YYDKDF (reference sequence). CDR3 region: CATSRDRSDQPQHF. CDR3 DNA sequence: TGTGCCACCAGCAGAGATCGGTCCGATCAGCCCCAGCATTTT.

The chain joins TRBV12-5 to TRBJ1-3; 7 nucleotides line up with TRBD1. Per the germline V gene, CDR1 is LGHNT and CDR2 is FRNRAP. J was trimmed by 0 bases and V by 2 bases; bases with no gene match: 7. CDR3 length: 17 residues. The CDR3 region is CASGLTTGLGSGNTIYF. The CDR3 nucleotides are TGTGCTAGTGGTTTGACGACAGGGCTGGGCTCTGGAAACACCATATATTTT.

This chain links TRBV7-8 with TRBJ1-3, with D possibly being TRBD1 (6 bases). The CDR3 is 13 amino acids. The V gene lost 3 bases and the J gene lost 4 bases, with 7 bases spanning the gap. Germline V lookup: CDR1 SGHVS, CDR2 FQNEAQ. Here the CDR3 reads CASSLQGGNTIYF. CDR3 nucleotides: TGTGCCAGCAGCTTGCAGGGGGGAAACACCATATATTTT.

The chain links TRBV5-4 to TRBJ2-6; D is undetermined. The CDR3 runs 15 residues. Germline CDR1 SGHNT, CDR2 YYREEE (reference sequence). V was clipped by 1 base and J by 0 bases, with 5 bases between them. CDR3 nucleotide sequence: TGTGCCAGCAGCTTGAGGGTCTCTGGGGCCAACGTCCTGACTTTC. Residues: CASSLRVSGANVLTF.

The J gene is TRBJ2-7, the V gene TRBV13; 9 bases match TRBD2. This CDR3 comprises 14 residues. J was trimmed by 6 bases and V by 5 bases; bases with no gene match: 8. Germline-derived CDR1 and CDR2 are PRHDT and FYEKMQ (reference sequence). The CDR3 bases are TGTGCCAGCAGCCCGGGCGATAGCGGGAGCGAGCAGTACTTC. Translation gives CASSPGDSGSEQYF.